The 2 T cell receptor beta chains presented below share a single source sample, sequenced in a study of T cells in women clearing cervical HPV infection. Sequencing used immunoSEQ multiplex PCR; TCRdb keeps in-frame clones, though not all of them. The sample is made up of about 23,000 clones, and the top ten hold approximately 25% of it. The sequenced sample was blood buffy coat. The receptors shown here come from a woman aged 18 to 75 with a cervical HPV16 infection that either progressed to CIN3+ or cleared (not recorded which).

On this clone: With the read ending 3 residues before the CDR3 end, the germline J gene is used to fill in that end. The genes are TRBV7-2 and TRBJ2-5, with a weak D call TRBD2 (6 bases). Germline V gene lookup returns CDR1 SGHTA and CDR2 FQGNSA. Trimming left V 4 bases short and J 2 bases short, with 11 bases between. This CDR3 has 14 residues. CDR3 residues: CASSWASEQETQYF. CDR3 DNA, as far as it was read: TGTGCCAGCAGCTGGGCTAGCGAGCAAGAGACC.

Points on this clone: The CDR3 goes on 3 residues after the read ends, and that part is filled in from the germline J gene. The chain combines TRBV2 with TRBJ1-2; TRBD1 is a possible D gene (6 bases). The CDR3 covers 12 residues. Germline CDR1 is SNHLY and CDR2 is FYNNEI. This CDR3 reads CASRRGGSGYTF. The CDR3 DNA, read in part, is TGTGCCAGCAGGAGGGGGGGGTCGGGC.